This passage covers 20 T cell receptor beta chains from one sample sequenced in a study of T cell changes during pregnancy in multiple sclerosis. Assay: immunoSEQ multiplex PCR; the TCRdb copy retains only in-frame clones and omits some. The sample holds roughly 49,000 clones, roughly 92% seen once. This material consisted of CD4+ T cells from peripheral blood mononuclear cells, taken in the second trimester of pregnancy. The receptors here all came from a female donor in good health, enrolled as a control in a pregnancy study.

The rearrangement uses TRBV6-1 and TRBJ2-4; D call uncertain. CDR3 size: 15 residues. Germline V lookup: CDR1 MNHNS, CDR2 SASEGT. V lost 5 bases and J lost 0, with 11 bases in between. The CDR3 nucleotides read TGTGCCAGCAGTAGTCCACACGTAGCCAAAAACATTCAGTACTTC. Amino acids: CASSSPHVAKNIQYF.

V gene TRBV30 combines with J gene TRBJ1-2; D uncertain. V gave up 0 bases and J gave up 10 bases, with 18 bases separating them. This CDR3 contains 14 residues. Germline V gene lookup returns CDR1 GTSNPN and CDR2 SVGIG (reference sequence). The CDR3 reads CAWSVRGQPYNYTF. The CDR3, as DNA: TGTGCCTGGAGTGTACGAGGGCAGCCTTACAACTACACCTTC.

The gene calls are TRBV19 and TRBJ1-1; 7 bases fit TRBD1. Germline trimming cut 0 bases from V and 1 base from J; bases unmatched to any gene: 8. The length of the CDR3 is 17 residues. In germline, CDR1 is LNHDA, CDR2 SQIVND (reference sequence). The CDR3 DNA reads as TGTGCCAGTAGTATAGATACGTATGGGACAGCGAACACTGAAGCTTTCTTT. Encoded protein: CASSIDTYGTANTEAFF.

This chain connects TRBV25-1 to TRBJ2-7; D is undetermined. The germline gives CDR1 MGHDK, CDR2 SYGVNS. The CDR3 is made up of 15 amino acids. V lost 4 bases and J 0 bases, leaving 13 bases between the germline ends. CDR3 loop: CASSARLHSSYEQYF. The CDR3 DNA follows: TGTGCCAGCAGTGCGCGACTGCATAGCTCCTACGAGCAGTACTTC.

This clone was seen only a few times. The chain has TRBV9 and TRBJ1-2, with a possible D match to TRBD1 (5 bases). Germline CDR1 is SGDLS and CDR2 is YYNGEE. The CDR3 is made up of 15 amino acids. Trimming stripped 2 bases from V and 2 bases from J, with 13 bases between. CDR3 amino acids: CASSVAGLTNYGYTF. The DNA of the CDR3 is TGTGCCAGCAGCGTGGCGGGACTCACGAACTATGGCTACACCTTC.

The count of this clone is one. At one boundary the junction diverges from the germline segment, which might be a read error. V gene TRBV7-8 combines with J gene TRBJ2-7; 7 bases map to TRBD1. Germline-derived CDR1 and CDR2 are SGHVS and FQNEAQ. The CDR3 covers 15 residues. The CDR3 DNA reads as TGTGCCGGCAGCGGAAACAGGGGCGCGGGCTACGAGCAGTACTTC. This translates into CAGSGNRGAGYEQYF.

The CDR3 sequence is CASSQAGNDRGTEAFF. The DNA for the CDR3 is TGCGCCAGCAGCCAGGCCGGTAATGACAGGGGCACTGAAGCTTTCTTT. J is TRBJ1-1 and V is TRBV4-3; 8 bases fit TRBD1. Germline V gives CDR1 LGHNA, CDR2 YSLEER. Losses at the gene ends were 3 bases for V and 4 bases for J; bases not matched to a gene: 10. CDR3 size: 16 residues.

The V and J genes are TRBV7-9 and TRBJ1-2; maybe TRBD1 (6 bases). The CDR3 spans 14 residues. With 5 bases removed from V and 5 bases from J, the gap between germline ends came to 15 bases. CDR1 and CDR2 from the germline V gene are SEHNR and FQNEAQ (reference sequence). CDR3 sequence (DNA): TGTGCCAGCAGCCGTAGGGACACAGGATATGGCTACACCTTC. Amino acids: CASSRRDTGYGYTF. The full variable domain, rest sourced from reference TRBV7-9 and TRBJ1-2, is DTGVSQNPRHKITKRGQNVTFRCDPISEHNRLYWYRQTLGQGPEFLTYFQNEAQLEKSRLLSDRFSAERPKGSFSTLEIQRTEQGDSAMYLCASSRRDTGYGYTFGSGTRLTVV.

The rearrangement joins TRBV14 to TRBJ2-1; 8 nucleotides line up with TRBD2. V lost 5 bases and J lost 1; bases outside the gene matches: 4. This CDR3 contains 15 residues. Germline V gene data show CDR1 as SGHDN and CDR2 as FVKESK. The CDR3 spells CASSLLAASYNEQFF. As DNA, the CDR3 is TGTGCCAGCAGCTTACTAGCGGCATCCTACAATGAGCAGTTCTTC. The variable domain in full, completed from reference TRBV14 and TRBJ2-1, reads EAGVTQFPSHSVIEKGQTVTLRCDPISGHDNLYWYRRVMGKEIKFLLHFVKESKQDESGMPNNRFLAERTGGTYSTLKVQPAELEDSGVYFCASSLLAASYNEQFFGPGTRLTVL.

Turning to this clone: Compared with germline, one end of the junction differs, possibly owing to a read error. Written as DNA, the CDR3 is TGTGCTAGCAGTCAAAGCGGGCGGACAGATACGCAGTATTTT. Translation gives CASSQSGRTDTQYF. This chain links TRBV7-7 with TRBJ2-3; D is perhaps TRBD2 (6 bases). CDR3 length: 14 residues. Germline V gives CDR1 SSHAT, CDR2 FNYEAQ (reference sequence).

The chain combines TRBV30 with TRBJ2-1; D perhaps matches TRBD1 (7 bases). V lost 3 bases to trimming and J lost 1 base, with 13 bases between them. CDR1 and CDR2 (germline): GTSNPN, SVGIG (reference sequence). The CDR3 sequence is 15 residues long. The CDR3 is CAWSQQGRSYNEQFF. For the CDR3, the DNA is TGTGCCTGGAGCCAACAGGGGAGGTCCTACAATGAGCAGTTCTTC.

The chain carries TRBV11-1 and TRBJ2-1, with D perhaps matching TRBD2 (6 bases). The germline gives CDR1 SGHAT, CDR2 FQDESV (reference sequence). V gave up 7 bases and J gave up 1 base, with 20 bases separating them. The CDR3 is made up of 17 amino acids. The CDR3 reads CASTPGDFLSSYNEQFF. The CDR3 DNA sequence: TGTGCCAGCACTCCCGGGGACTTTCTTTCGTCCTACAATGAGCAGTTCTTC. Complete variable domain (other parts from reference TRBV11-1 and TRBJ2-1): EAEVAQSPRYKITEKSQAVAFWCDPISGHATLYWYRQILGQGPELLVQFQDESVVDDSQLPKDRFSAERLKGVDSTLKIQPAELGDSAMYLCASTPGDFLSSYNEQFFGPGTRLTVL.

This sequence joins TRBV19 and TRBJ2-7, with TRBD1 matching over 9 bases. The CDR3 spans 14 residues. Germline V lookup: CDR1 LNHDA, CDR2 SQIVND (reference sequence). The J segment lost 1 base and the V segment lost 6 bases, leaving 4 bases of the junction unmatched. The CDR3 sequence: CASRGTGNSYEQYF. For the CDR3, the DNA is TGTGCCAGTAGAGGGACAGGGAATTCCTACGAGCAGTACTTC.

The chain recombines TRBV30 with TRBJ2-1; 7 bases fit TRBD1. Germline trimming cut 2 bases from V and 7 bases from J; bases unmatched to any gene: 8. CDR3 length equals 14 residues. Germline lookup yields CDR1 GTSNPN and CDR2 SVGIG (reference sequence). This CDR3 is CAWSRLTGYNEQFF. DNA of the CDR3: TGTGCCTGGAGTAGATTGACAGGGTATAATGAGCAGTTCTTC.

The chain has TRBV6-1 and TRBJ2-5; 9 bases map to TRBD1. Germline-derived CDR1 and CDR2 are MNHNS and SASEGT. V trimming: 6 bases; J trimming: 0 bases; junction bases outside the gene matches: 5. The CDR3 runs to 15 residues. CDR3 nucleotide sequence: TGTGCCAGCAGCGCCGGGACAGGGCACCAAGAGACCCAGTACTTC. Its protein product is CASSAGTGHQETQYF.

This rearrangement joins TRBV4-3 to TRBJ1-2; 8 nucleotides agree with TRBD1. CDR1 is LGHNA and CDR2 is YSLEER in the germline V gene. There are 15 residues in the CDR3. V lost 4 bases and J lost 4; bases outside the gene matches: 8. CDR3 in DNA: TGCGCCAGCAGCCTCGGGACAGGCGAACTCTATGGCTACACCTTC. This codes for CASSLGTGELYGYTF.

The rearrangement links TRBV11-2 to TRBJ2-6; 9 bases fit TRBD1. CDR1 is SGHAT, CDR2 FQNNGV, per germline. Losses at the gene ends were 6 bases for V and 0 bases for J; bases not matched to a gene: 9. The CDR3 covers 18 residues. In DNA form, the CDR3 reads TGTGCCAGCAGGTCCCCGGGACAGGGTAGCTCTGGGGCCAACGTCCTGACTTTC. Amino acid sequence: CASRSPGQGSSGANVLTF.

The V and J genes are TRBV7-3 and TRBJ2-6, with a possible D match to TRBD2 (6 bases). Trimming took 1 base from V and 0 from J, leaving 19 bases between them. The germline CDR1 and CDR2 sequences are SGHTA and FQGTGA. The CDR3 length is 20 residues. CDR3 sequence (DNA): TGTGCCAGCAGCTTAAAGGGACTTCCACCTCCCGGCTCTGGGGCCAACGTCCTGACTTTC. This codes for CASSLKGLPPPGSGANVLTF. The full variable domain, with the rest looked up from reference TRBV7-3 and TRBJ2-6, is GAGVSQTPSNKVTEKGKYVELRCDPISGHTALYWYRQSLGQGPEFLIYFQGTGAADDSGLPNDRFFAVRPEGSVSTLKIQRTERGDSAVYLCASSLKGLPPPGSGANVLTFGAGSRLTVL.

V is TRBV5-4 and J is TRBJ2-5; 8 nucleotides agree with TRBD2. Germline-derived CDR1 and CDR2 are SGHNT and YYREEE (reference sequence). The CDR3 totals 15 residues. J lost 1 base, V lost 5 bases, and 7 bases had no gene match. CDR3 region: CASRPGGGPQETQYF. The CDR3 bases are TGTGCCAGCAGACCGGGCGGGGGGCCCCAAGAGACCCAGTACTTC.

DNA for the CDR3: TGTGCCAGCAGCTCGGGGACAGGGGGCGTCACTGAAGCTTTCTTT. It yields the protein CASSSGTGGVTEAFF. The chain employs TRBV11-3 and TRBJ1-1; 12 positions agree with TRBD1. V trimming: 4 bases; J trimming: 4 bases; junction bases outside the gene matches: 4. CDR1 and CDR2 from the germline V gene are SGHNT and YENEEA. This CDR3 region has 15 residues.